This TCR beta chain was retrieved from a study of early T cells in non-severe SARS-CoV-2 infection. Across the whole study: The input, bulk RNA from unsorted whole blood, was sequenced, and chains were unpaired. The study's findings and limits: Private and CD4 specificities were missed by VDJdb matching, skewed to anti-spike CD8.

V trimming: 0 bases; J trimming: 8 bases; junction bases outside the gene matches: 3. CDR1 is SQVTM and CDR2 is ANQGSEA in the germline V gene. The CDR3 loop spans 14 amino acids. Unique molecular identifiers were added to individual cDNA molecules. TCRdb reprocessed the 5' RACE reads via MiXCR and lists one record per CDR3 protein. The sample holds roughly 75,000 distinct CDR3 sequences; about 11% are singletons and the top ten take 4% to 5%. This clonotype was detected ten times or more. The antigen remains unidentified. The TCR sequence derives from an adult who was a healthcare worker with PCR-confirmed SARS-CoV-2 infection or an uninfected control (not recorded which). This chain joins TRBV29-1 and TRBJ2-5, with 13 nucleotides matching TRBD2. Sequenced sample: whole blood. The chain's CDR3 is CSVEEGLAGHTQYF. The DNA of the CDR3 is TGCAGCGTTGAAGAGGGACTAGCGGGGCACACCCAGTACTTC.